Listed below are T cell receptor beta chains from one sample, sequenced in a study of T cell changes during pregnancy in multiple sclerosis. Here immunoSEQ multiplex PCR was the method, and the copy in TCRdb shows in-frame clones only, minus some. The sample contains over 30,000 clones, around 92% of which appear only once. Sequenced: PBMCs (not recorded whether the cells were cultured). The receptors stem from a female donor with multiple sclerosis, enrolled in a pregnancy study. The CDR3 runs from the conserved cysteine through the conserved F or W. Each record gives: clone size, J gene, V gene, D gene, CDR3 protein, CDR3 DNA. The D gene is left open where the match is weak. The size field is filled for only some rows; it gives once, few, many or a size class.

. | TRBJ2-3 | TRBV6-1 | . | CASQGNHLGDTQYF | TGTGCCTCCCAGGGGAACCACCTCGGCGATACGCAGTATTTT
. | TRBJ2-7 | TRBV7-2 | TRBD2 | CASSLAGLAYEQYF | TGTGCCAGCAGCCTAGCAGGACTAGCCTACGAGCAGTACTTC
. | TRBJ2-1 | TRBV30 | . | CAWKRDGLMGNYNNEQFF | TGTGCCTGGAAAAGGGACGGACTCATGGGGAACTATAACAATGAGCAGTTCTTC
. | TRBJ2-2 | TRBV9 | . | CASSPKGQPSSKGGELFF | TGTGCCAGCAGCCCAAAAGGGCAGCCATCCTCGAAGGGTGGGGAGCTGTTTTTT
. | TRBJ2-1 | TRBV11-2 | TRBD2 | CASSLGHRDYQFF | TGTGCCAGCAGCTTAGGGCACCGGGACTACCAGTTCTTC
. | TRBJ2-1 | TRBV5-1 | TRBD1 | CASSPTGTVTRYNEQFF | TGCGCCAGCAGCCCCACCGGGACAGTTACTCGATACAATGAGCAGTTCTTC
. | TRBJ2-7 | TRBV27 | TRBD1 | CASSLVGQGAYEQYF | TGTGCCAGCAGTTTAGTCGGACAGGGGGCGTACGAGCAGTACTTC
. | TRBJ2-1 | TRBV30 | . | CARRSGLAYNEQFF | TGTGCCCGCCGTTCTGGGCTAGCGTACAATGAGCAGTTCTTC
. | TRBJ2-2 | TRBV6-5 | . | CASGGNTGELFF | TGTGCCAGCGGGGGAAACACCGGGGAGCTGTTTTTT
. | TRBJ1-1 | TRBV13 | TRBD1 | CASSKGTGNTEAFF | TGTGCCAGCAGCAAAGGGACAGGGAACACTGAAGCTTTCTTT
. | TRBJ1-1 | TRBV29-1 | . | CSVVVVGLGTEAFF | TGCAGCGTTGTGGTTGTAGGCCTCGGGACTGAAGCTTTCTTT
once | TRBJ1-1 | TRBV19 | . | CASSKRGQAFF | TGTGCCAGTAGTAAACGGGGGCAAGCTTTCTTT
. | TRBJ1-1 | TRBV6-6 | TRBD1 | CASSYGTANTEAFF | TGTGCCAGCAGTTACGGGACAGCGAACACTGAAGCTTTCTTT
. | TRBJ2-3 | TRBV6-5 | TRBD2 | CASSYSREASDTQYF | TGTGCCAGCAGTTACTCGCGGGAGGCCTCAGATACGCAGTATTTT
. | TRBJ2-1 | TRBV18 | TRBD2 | CASSPQGLAGSYNEQFF | TGTGCCAGCTCACCCCAGGGACTAGCGGGATCCTACAATGAGCAGTTCTTC
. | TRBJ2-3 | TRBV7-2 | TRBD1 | CASSSGTVTDTQYF | TGTGCCAGCAGCTCCGGGACAGTCACAGATACGCAGTATTTT
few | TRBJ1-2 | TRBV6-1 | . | CASSLGGEKGGYTF | TGTGCCAGCAGCCTAGGAGGGGAGAAAGGTGGCTACACCTTC
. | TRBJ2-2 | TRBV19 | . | CASSFQSTVTGELFF | TGTGCCAGTAGTTTCCAGTCGACAGTGACCGGGGAGCTGTTTTTT
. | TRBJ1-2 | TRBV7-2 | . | CASSPHRDTFYTF | TGTGCCAGCAGCCCCCACCGGGACACCTTCTACACCTTC
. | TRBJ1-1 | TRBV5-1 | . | CASSLDITEAFF | TGCGCCAGCAGCTTGGACATAACTGAAGCTTTCTTT
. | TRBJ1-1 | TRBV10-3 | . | CAISESVSEAFF | TGTGCCATCAGTGAGAGTGTCTCCGAAGCTTTCTTT
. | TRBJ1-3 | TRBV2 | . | CASSPGHSGNTIYF | TGTGCCAGCAGCCCGGGACACTCTGGAAACACCATATATTTT
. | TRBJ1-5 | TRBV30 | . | CAWSKGRHSNQPQHF | TGTGCCTGGAGTAAGGGCAGACATAGCAATCAGCCCCAGCATTTT
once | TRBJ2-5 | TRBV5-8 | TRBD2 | CASSFGLAAEETQYF | TGTGCCAGCAGCTTCGGACTAGCGGCTGAAGAGACCCAGTACTTC
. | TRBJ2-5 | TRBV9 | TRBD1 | CASSVEGAGETQYF | TGTGCCAGCAGCGTTGAGGGGGCCGGGGAGACCCAGTACTTC
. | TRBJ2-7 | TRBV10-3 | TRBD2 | CAISDQGKGTSGAPYEQYF | TGTGCCATCAGTGACCAGGGAAAAGGGACTAGCGGGGCCCCCTACGAGCAGTACTTC
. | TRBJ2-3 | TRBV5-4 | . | CASRSDTDTDTQYF | TGTGCCAGCAGGTCGGACACGGACACAGATACGCAGTATTTT
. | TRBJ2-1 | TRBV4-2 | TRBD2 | CASSQDRGAGIINNEQFF | TGTGCCAGCAGCCAAGATCGAGGAGCGGGAATAATCAACAATGAGCAGTTCTTC
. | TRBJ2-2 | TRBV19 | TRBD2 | CASSISGGQAGELFF | TGTGCCAGTAGTATTTCGGGAGGGCAAGCCGGGGAGCTGTTTTTT
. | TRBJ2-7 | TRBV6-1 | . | CASSEVRRNSYEQYF | TGTGCCAGCAGTGAAGTCCGAAGGAATTCCTACGAGCAGTACTTC
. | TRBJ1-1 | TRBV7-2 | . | CASSYDREAFF | TGTGCCAGCAGCTACGACAGGGAAGCTTTCTTT
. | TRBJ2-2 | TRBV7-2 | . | CASSLGPSEVFF | TGTGCCAGCAGCTTAGGTCCTAGCGAAGTGTTTTTT
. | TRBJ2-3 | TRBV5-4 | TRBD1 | CASSHGQGSDTQYF | TGTGCCAGCAGCCACGGACAGGGATCAGATACGCAGTATTTT
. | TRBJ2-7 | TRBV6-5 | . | CASSYLNSYEQYF | TGTGCCAGCAGTTACCTAAACTCCTACGAGCAGTACTTC
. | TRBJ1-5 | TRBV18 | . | CASSPGNSNQPQHF | TGTGCCAGCTCACCAGGGAATAGCAATCAGCCCCAGCATTTT
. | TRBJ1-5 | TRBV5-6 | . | CASSSGGQPQHF | TGTGCCAGCAGCAGTGGAGGTCAGCCCCAGCATTTT
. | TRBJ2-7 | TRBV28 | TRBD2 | CASLTRTSGRTSSYEQYF | TGTGCCAGCCTCACACGGACTAGCGGGAGGACTAGCTCCTACGAGCAGTACTTC